This T cell receptor beta chain was documented in a study of T cell responses to AZD1222 COVID-19 vaccine (dated by TCRdb to the early 2020s). About the full investigation: AZD1222 recipients given second doses at about 4 weeks or at about 12 weeks were pooled, since spike-specific TCR depth and breadth were not found to differ between the two schedules. Trial participants were enrolled by age into 18-55, 56-69 and 70-plus year subgroups, with roughly 150, 30 and 60 TCR-sequenced participants respectively. A total of 230 to 250 trial participants underwent TCR sequencing, of whom about 210 had received two doses of AZD1222 and some 25 had received two doses of the MenACWY control vaccine.

About this clone itself: What antigen it recognizes has not been identified. No base quality values were provided; no much bigger clone lies one nucleotide off.

Reading the label with the study, this specimen's time point is: baseline before first vaccination. The vaccinee samples were drawn from two UK trials, COV001 and COV002, one of which was a single-blind randomized controlled phase 2/3 trial testing AZD1222 (ChAdOx1 nCoV-19) in healthy adults. Trial participant PBMC samples were collected at day 0 and day 28 after the second dose for TCRbeta chain sequencing. The CDR3 regions of human TCRbeta chains were subjected to immunosequencing. The study's own analysis went as follows. Repertoire TCRs were checked for matches against a reference library of SARS-CoV-2-specific TCRs that had been generated using the MIRA antigen-specificity platform. Breadth was defined as the fraction of unique TCRs that were SARS-CoV-2-associated, and depth was defined as the fraction of total T cells that were SARS-CoV-2-associated. Using the MIRA data, each spike-specific TCR was assigned both to the spike region to which the TCR was reactive and to a CD4 or CD8 class. Log10-transformed breadth and depth values were compared by one-way ANOVA with Sidak's multiple comparisons tests. TCRdb carries this immuneACCESS record with in-frame sequences only. Its versions omit some clonotypes, under half of them owing to an unresolved V gene in the studies checked, with the rest unexplained. V, J and clone size are taken as reported in that table, and D and trimming were inferred from the DNA itself. This sample is represented by 120,000 or so clones; less than 90% of them were singletons. Jointly, the top ten make up approximately 10% of the sample.

Here is what the overall study found, with its caveats: After two AZD1222 doses, spike-specific TCR breadth and depth were significantly higher than at day 0 and than in MenACWY recipients. Conclusions about previously exposed vaccinees are limited, since just five or six AZD1222 recipients were seropositive for SARS-CoV-2 at baseline. Reportedly, close to half of the unique spike-specific TCRs recognized epitopes lying outside the regions that are mutated in the B.1.351 and B.1.1.7 variants. In the small 56-69-year group, the increase in depth fell short of significance, most likely because of low power. The whole spike protein was spanned by vaccine-associated CD4 TCRs, and dominant responses were seen in regions 160-218 and 743-854. Participants were mostly white British, with more females than males. The authors suggested clonal diversity may have been underestimated. Because no day 14 peak-response samples were available, the repertoires could be characterized only after the peak T cell response.

Sequenced here: peripheral blood, sampled on day 0 of AZD1222 vaccination. This receptor was taken from an adult in good health.

The nucleotides are TGTGCCAGCAGCCAAGGTATGAGAACGGGGTTAAACATTCAGTACTTC. It is translated as CASSQGMRTGLNIQYF. The rearranged segments are TRBV3-1 (or the pseudogene TRBV3-2) and TRBJ2-4, with a weak D call of TRBD2 (5 bases match). The germline V gene (reference sequence) provides CDR1 LGHDT and CDR2 YNNKEL. The CDR3 covers 16 residues, taking in both the cysteine and the phenylalanine. The only DNA kept is the CDR3, 48 bases in frame from the first base. V is pared back by 1 base and J by 6 bases, with 16 bases lying between the germline termini.